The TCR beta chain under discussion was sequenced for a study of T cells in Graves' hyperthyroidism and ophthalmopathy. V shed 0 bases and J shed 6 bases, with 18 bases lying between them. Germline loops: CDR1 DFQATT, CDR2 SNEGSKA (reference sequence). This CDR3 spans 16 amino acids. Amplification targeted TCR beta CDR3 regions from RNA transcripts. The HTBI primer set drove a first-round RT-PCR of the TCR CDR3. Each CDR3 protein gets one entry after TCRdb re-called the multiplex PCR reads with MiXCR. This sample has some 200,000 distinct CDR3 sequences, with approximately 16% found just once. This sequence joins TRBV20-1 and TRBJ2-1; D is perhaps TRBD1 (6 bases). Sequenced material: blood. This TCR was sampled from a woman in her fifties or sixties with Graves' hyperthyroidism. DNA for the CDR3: TGCAGTGCTAGAGACCCGACAGGCACGGGCGGCAATGAGCAGTTCTTC. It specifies CSARDPTGTGGNEQFF.